These 9 T cell receptor beta chains originate from one sample sequenced in a study of cytomegalovirus exposure and HLA in healthy donors. The PCR employed 60 Vbeta primers together with 13 Jbeta primers. TCRdb's table, derived via immunoSEQ multiplex PCR, lists solely in-frame clones and lacks some. The sample contains roughly 100,000 clones, roughly 70% of which appear only once. Input material: PBMCs. These receptors were obtained from a man aged 40-49 years in good health and CMV-seropositive.

The chain joins TRBV7-8 to TRBJ1-2; TRBD1 matches 8 bases. Trimming took 1 base from V and 6 from J; bases not matched to a gene: 7. This CDR3 is 15 amino acids long. In germline, CDR1 is SGHVS, CDR2 FQNEAQ. This CDR3 is CASSLVSQGANGYTF. Here the CDR3 DNA reads TGTGCCAGCAGCTTAGTTAGTCAGGGGGCAAATGGCTACACCTTC.

With respect to this clone: One end of the junction does not line up with germline, which may come from a read error. This chain connects TRBV28 to TRBJ1-4; D is ambiguous. From germline, CDR1 is MDHEN and CDR2 SYDVKM. The CDR3 loop spans 13 amino acids. The CDR3 reads CASSLETYEKLFF. The CDR3, as DNA: TGTGCCAGCAGTTTAGAAACTTATGAAAAACTGTTTTTT. The entire variable domain, with the rest obtained from reference TRBV28 and TRBJ1-4, is as follows: DVKVTQSSRYLVKRTGEKVFLECVQDMDHENMFWYRQDPGLGLRLIYFSYDVKMKEKGDIPEGYSVSREKKERFSLILESASTNQTSMYLCASSLETYEKLFFGSGTQLSVL.

The count of this clone is one. The chain is built from TRBV7-9 and TRBJ2-2; weak D call: TRBD2 (6 bases). Trimming took 7 bases from V and 0 from J, leaving 18 bases between them. The CDR3 runs to 17 residues. Germline V gives CDR1 SEHNR, CDR2 FQNEAQ (reference sequence). Here the CDR3 DNA reads TGTGCCAGCACTCACGGGAGCCTCCAACCGAACACCGGGGAGCTGTTTTTT. It codes for CASTHGSLQPNTGELFF.

A note on this clone: The same CDR3 is also encoded by other DNA sequences in this sample. The chain carries TRBV5-4 and TRBJ1-3; D may be TRBD1 (6 bases). The CDR3 is 14 amino acids. V was clipped by 2 bases and J by 1 base, with 7 bases between them. Germline CDR1 and CDR2: SGHNT and YYREEE (reference sequence). The CDR3, as DNA: TGTGCCAGCAGCTTACAGGGTTCTGGAAACACCATATATTTT. Its translation is CASSLQGSGNTIYF.

The genes are TRBV2 and TRBJ2-3; 11 bases align to TRBD2. The CDR3 sequence is 14 residues long. Germline V CDR1 and CDR2: SNHLY, FYNNEI. With V trimmed by 7 bases and J by 1 base, 1 base remained unmatched. The CDR3 DNA reads TGTGCCAGCATGGGACTAGCGGGCACAGATACGCAGTATTTT. It specifies CASMGLAGTDTQYF.

The rearrangement links TRBV9 to TRBJ2-5; 12 nucleotides line up with TRBD2. From germline, CDR1 is SGDLS and CDR2 YYNGEE. There are 16 residues in the CDR3. Unmatched junction bases numbered 1, after V lost 0 bases and J lost 1 base. In DNA, the CDR3 is TGTGCCAGCAGCGTAGAGGGACTAGCGGGCCAAGAGACCCAGTACTTC. This encodes CASSVEGLAGQETQYF.

This sequence joins TRBV9 and TRBJ1-2, with TRBD1 identical over 8 bases. Germline CDR1 reads SGDLS; CDR2 reads YYNGEE. The CDR3 is 14 residues long. J was trimmed by 8 bases and V by 2 bases; bases with no gene match: 8. The CDR3 loop is CASSVGQALWGYTF. The CDR3 nucleotides read TGTGCCAGCAGCGTGGGACAGGCGCTCTGGGGCTACACCTTC. The entire variable domain, with the rest obtained from reference TRBV9 and TRBJ1-2, is as follows: DSGVTQTPKHLITATGQRVTLRCSPRSGDLSVYWYQQSLDQGLQFLIQYYNGEERAKGNILERFSAQQFPDLHSELNLSSLELGDSALYFCASSVGQALWGYTFGSGTRLTVV.

This chain links TRBV19 with TRBJ1-1, with 7 bases identical to TRBD1. This CDR3 is 15 amino acids long. The germline CDR1 and CDR2 sequences are LNHDA and SQIVND (reference sequence). The J segment lost 1 base and the V segment lost 1 base, leaving 3 bases of the junction unmatched. CDR3: CASSIAGTANTEAFF. The CDR3 DNA follows: TGTGCCAGTAGTATAGCCGGGACAGCGAACACTGAAGCTTTCTTT.

This clone has a single count. This chain links TRBV9 with TRBJ2-3, with TRBD2 identical over 7 bases. This CDR3 has 15 residues. In germline, CDR1 is SGDLS, CDR2 YYNGEE. Trimming cost V 0 bases and J 4 bases; bases outside gene matches: 5. The CDR3 region is CASSVEGRAADTQYF. CDR3 in DNA: TGTGCCAGCAGCGTAGAGGGGAGGGCGGCAGATACGCAGTATTTT.